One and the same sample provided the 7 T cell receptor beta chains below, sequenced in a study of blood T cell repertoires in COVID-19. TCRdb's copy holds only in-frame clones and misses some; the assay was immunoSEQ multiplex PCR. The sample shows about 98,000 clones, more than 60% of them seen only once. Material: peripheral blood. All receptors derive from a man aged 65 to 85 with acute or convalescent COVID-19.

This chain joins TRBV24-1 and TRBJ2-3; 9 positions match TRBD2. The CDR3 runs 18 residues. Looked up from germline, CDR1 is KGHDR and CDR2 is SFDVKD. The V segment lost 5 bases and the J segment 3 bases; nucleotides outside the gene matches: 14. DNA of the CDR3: TGTGCCACCAGTGGGACGAGGATAGCGGGAGAAGAGACAGATACGCAGTATTTT. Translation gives CATSGTRIAGEETDTQYF.

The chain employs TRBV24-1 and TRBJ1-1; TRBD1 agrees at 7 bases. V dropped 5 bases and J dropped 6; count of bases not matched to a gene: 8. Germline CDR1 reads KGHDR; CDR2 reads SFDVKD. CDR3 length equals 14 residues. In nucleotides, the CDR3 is TGTGCCACCAGTGCCCCAGGGGGTGGTGCTGAAGCTTTCTTT. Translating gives CATSAPGGGAEAFF.

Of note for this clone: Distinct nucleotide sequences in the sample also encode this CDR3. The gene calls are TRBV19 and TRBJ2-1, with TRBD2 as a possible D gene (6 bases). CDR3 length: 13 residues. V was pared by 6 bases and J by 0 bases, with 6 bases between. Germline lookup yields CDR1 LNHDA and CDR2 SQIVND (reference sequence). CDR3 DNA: TGTGCCAGTAGCGGGAGCTCCTACAATGAGCAGTTCTTC. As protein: CASSGSSYNEQFF.

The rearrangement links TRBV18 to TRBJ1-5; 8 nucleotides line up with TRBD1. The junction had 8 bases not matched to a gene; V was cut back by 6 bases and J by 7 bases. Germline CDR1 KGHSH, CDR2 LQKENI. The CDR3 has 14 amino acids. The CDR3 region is CASSLGQGLQPQHF. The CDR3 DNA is TGTGCCAGCTCTCTAGGACAGGGTCTACAGCCCCAGCATTTT.

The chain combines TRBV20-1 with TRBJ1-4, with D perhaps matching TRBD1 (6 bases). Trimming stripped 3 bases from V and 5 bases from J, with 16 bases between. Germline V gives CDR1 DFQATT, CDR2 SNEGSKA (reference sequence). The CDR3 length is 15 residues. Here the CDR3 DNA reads TGCAGTGCTAGTCAAGGGGGTGGAAGCAATGAAAAACTGTTTTTT. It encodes CSASQGGGSNEKLFF.

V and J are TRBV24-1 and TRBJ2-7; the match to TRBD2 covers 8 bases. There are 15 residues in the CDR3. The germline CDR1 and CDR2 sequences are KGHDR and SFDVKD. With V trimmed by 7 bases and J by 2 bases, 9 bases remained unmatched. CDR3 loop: CATSPGSGETYEQYF. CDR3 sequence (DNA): TGTGCCACCAGCCCGGGTAGCGGGGAAACCTACGAGCAGTACTTC.

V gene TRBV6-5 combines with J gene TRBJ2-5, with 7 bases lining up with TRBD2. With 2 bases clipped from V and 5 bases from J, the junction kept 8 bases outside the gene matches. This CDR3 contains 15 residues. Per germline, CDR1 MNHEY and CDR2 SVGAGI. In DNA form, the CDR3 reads TGTGCCAGCAGTTACGGTCCGGGGGGTAGGGAGACCCAGTACTTC. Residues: CASSYGPGGRETQYF.